One and the same sample provided the 9 T cell receptor beta chains below, sequenced in a study of blood T cells in healthy people across ages. Alongside a J-beta primer mix, a sample-barcoded 5' primer served in a second PCR lasting roughly 7 to 12 cycles. TCRdb re-called the 5' RACE reads through MiXCR, storing one row per CDR3 protein. The table lists around 710,000 distinct CDR3 sequences, more than 40% of them singletons. The sample consisted of blood. Receptors originate from a woman in her sixties or seventies in good health.

The CDR3 protein is CASSLRTFLGTDTQYF. The CDR3 DNA reads as TGTGCCAGCAGTCTACGGACCTTTTTAGGCACAGATACGCAGTATTTT. The V call is TRBV27, the J call TRBJ2-3; D uncertain. Germline CDR1 MNHEY, CDR2 SMNVEV (reference sequence). V was shortened by 5 bases and J by 1 base, with 16 bases between the two germline ends. The CDR3 is 16 residues long.

The chain couples TRBV20-1 to TRBJ1-6; D may be TRBD1 (5 bases). Trimming took 1 base from V and 3 from J, leaving 10 bases between them. There are 15 residues in the CDR3. Germline V gives CDR1 DFQATT, CDR2 SNEGSKA (reference sequence). The CDR3 reads CSARGTGYYNSPLHF. In DNA, the CDR3 is TGCAGTGCTAGAGGCACAGGCTACTATAATTCACCCCTCCACTTT.

V is TRBV5-1 and J is TRBJ2-1; no clear D gene. The V gene's germline CDR1 is SGHRS and CDR2 YFSETQ. With 1 base removed from V and 0 bases from J, the gap between germline ends came to 11 bases. The CDR3 consists of 16 residues. CDR3 residues: CASSLQMNSSYNEQFF. In nucleotides, the CDR3 is TGCGCCAGCAGCTTGCAGATGAATAGCTCCTACAATGAGCAGTTCTTC.

This chain uses TRBV20-1 with TRBJ2-2, with TRBD2 identical over 12 bases. V was clipped by 6 bases and J by 6 bases; unmatched bases: 8. The CDR3 runs 15 residues. Germline V lookup: CDR1 DFQATT, CDR2 SNEGSKA (reference sequence). The chain's CDR3 is CSAVLTSGRSGELFF. DNA of the CDR3: TGCAGTGCGGTGCTGACTAGCGGGAGATCCGGGGAGCTGTTTTTT.

This clonotype came up a few times. V is TRBV5-1 and J is TRBJ2-3; TRBD1 matches at 8 bases. This CDR3 spans 15 amino acids. J was trimmed by 0 bases and V by 5 bases; bases with no gene match: 5. Per the germline V gene, CDR1 is SGHRS and CDR2 is YFSETQ. The CDR3 DNA reads as TGCGCCAGCAGGGGACAGGAGATTAGCACAGATACGCAGTATTTT. It is translated as CASRGQEISTDTQYF.

The chain combines TRBV6-6 with TRBJ2-1; D is uncertain. This CDR3 is built from 13 residues. V was clipped by 9 bases and J by 4 bases, with 13 bases between them. Germline V lookup: CDR1 MNHNY, CDR2 SVGAGI (reference sequence). The CDR3 coding sequence is TGTGCCAGTCGGCAGCCGACGTACAATGAGCAGTTCTTC. It is translated as CASRQPTYNEQFF.

Comments on this clonotype: One base away lies a much larger clone, so this may be a sequencing read error. The chain couples TRBV7-2 to TRBJ2-1; the D gene is possibly TRBD1 (6 bases). The germline V gene encodes CDR1 SGHTA and CDR2 FQGNSA. CDR3 length equals 14 residues. The CDR3 DNA is TGTGCCAGCAGCATTGGGAATCAACAGGGTGAGCAGTTATTC. It encodes CASSIGNQQGEQLF.

The sample holds one count of this clonotype. Its ends do not fully match the called genes, so a read error is possible. For the CDR3, the DNA is TGTGCCAGCAGCGTAGCGTCCGGGGCAGGGGAAACTCAAGTGACCCAGTACTTC. Protein product: CASSVASGAGETQVTQYF. J is TRBJ2-7 and V is TRBV9; maybe TRBD1 (6 bases). The DNA end favors TRBJ2-5, so the J call may be wrong. The germline gives CDR1 SGDLS, CDR2 YYNGEE. This CDR3 comprises 18 residues.

This clonotype was counted a few times. Here the CDR3 reads CASSSGTGSYNEQFF. The DNA for the CDR3 is TGTGCCAGCAGTTCCGGGACAGGGTCCTACAATGAGCAGTTCTTC. The genes are TRBV7-9 and TRBJ2-1; the match to TRBD1 covers 9 bases. Germline CDR1 SEHNR, CDR2 FQNEAQ (reference sequence). Trimming removed 6 bases from V and 1 base from J; junction bases left unmatched: 4. There are 15 residues in the CDR3. The whole variable domain, filled in from reference TRBV7-9 and TRBJ2-1, reads DTGVSQNPRHKITKRGQNVTFRCDPISEHNRLYWYRQTLGQGPEFLTYFQNEAQLEKSRLLSDRFSAERPKGSFSTLEIQRTEQGDSAMYLCASSSGTGSYNEQFFGPGTRLTVL.